These 6 T cell receptor beta chains were sequenced from one sample in a study of T cells in women clearing cervical HPV infection. The table came from immunoSEQ multiplex PCR; TCRdb's copy has only in-frame clones and leaves some out. This table holds 30,000 to 40,000 clones. Material for sequencing was blood buffy coat. These receptors all come from a woman aged 18 to 75 with a cervical HPV16 infection that either progressed to CIN3+ or cleared (not recorded which).

Points on this clone: The CDR3 end falls 3 residues outside the read, so it is completed with the germline J gene. This chain connects TRBV6-1 to TRBJ2-7, with D possibly TRBD2 on 6 matching bases. Trimming left V 0 bases short and J 0 bases short, with 12 bases between. The length of the CDR3 is 16 residues. Per the germline V gene, CDR1 is MNHNS and CDR2 is SASEGT. The CDR3 DNA, read in part, is TGTGCCAGCAGTGAAGCATGGGGCGGGGACTCCTACGAG. Protein: CASSEAWGGDSYE. The whole CDR3 sequence reads CASSEAWGGDSYEQYF.

As to this clone: The CDR3 extends 3 residues past the end of the read, so its final part is completed from the germline J gene. This chain joins TRBV7-9 and TRBJ1-6, with D possibly being TRBD1 (6 bases). V lost 5 bases to trimming and J lost 6 bases, with 8 bases between them. This CDR3 region has 13 residues. The germline V gene has CDR1 SEHNR and CDR2 FQNEAQ (reference sequence). Incomplete CDR3 DNA: TGTGCCAGCAGCCGGGACATTAATTCACCC. Translation gives CASSRDINSP. The whole CDR3 sequence reads CASSRDINSPLHF.

Regarding this clone: The CDR3 goes on 3 residues after the read ends, and that part is filled in from the germline J gene. This sequence joins TRBV19 and TRBJ1-2; TRBD1 agrees at 7 bases. The length of the CDR3 is 15 residues. Germline loops: CDR1 LNHDA, CDR2 SQIVND (reference sequence). V trimming: 3 bases; J trimming: 6 bases; junction bases outside the gene matches: 10. Incomplete CDR3 DNA: TGTGCCAGTAGTATTTCGGCTAGACAGGGACATGGC. Protein product: CASSISARQGHG. The full CDR3 protein is CASSISARQGHGYTF.

Comments on this clone: The sequence runs out 3 residues before the end of the CDR3; the remainder is reconstructed from the germline J gene. The V gene is TRBV5-6, the J gene TRBJ1-2; 8 nucleotides match TRBD1. Trimming took 2 bases from V and 5 from J; bases not matched to a gene: 8. The CDR3 runs to 15 residues. Germline V CDR1 and CDR2: SGHDT, YYEEEE. The DNA read from the CDR3 is TGTGCCAGCAGCTTCTCCGGGACAGGCAATTATGGC. Translated: CASSFSGTGNYG. In full, the CDR3 is CASSFSGTGNYGYTF.

With regard to this clone: The CDR3 end lies 3 residues beyond the end of the read and is filled in from the germline J gene. V is TRBV10-3 and J is TRBJ2-6; TRBD1 is a possible D gene (6 bases). CDR1 ENHRY and CDR2 SYGVKD come from the germline V gene. The CDR3 contains 21 residues. The V end lost 4 bases, the J end lost 0 bases, and 25 bases lay between the germline ends. The sequenced part of the CDR3 DNA is TGTGCCATCAGTGGTGACCAGACAGGTCGAACGCGTAGCTCTGGGGCCAACGTC. It yields the protein CAISGDQTGRTRSSGANV. The entire CDR3 protein reads CAISGDQTGRTRSSGANVLTF.

Note on this clone: The CDR3 goes on 3 residues after the read ends, and that part is filled in from the germline J gene. The chain recombines TRBV29-1 with TRBJ2-2, with D perhaps TRBD2 (5 bases). The CDR3 covers 14 residues. The V end lost 7 bases, the J end lost 1 base, and 13 bases lay between the germline ends. In germline, CDR1 is SQVTM, CDR2 ANQGSEA. The CDR3 DNA, read in part, is TGCAGCGCCTTGAATCGGGGGAACACCGGGGAG. It encodes CSALNRGNTGE. The full CDR3 sequence reads CSALNRGNTGELFF.